This T cell receptor beta chain was sequenced in a study of cytomegalovirus exposure and HLA in healthy donors. Primers: 60 Vbeta forward and 13 Jbeta reverse. Clones were sequenced by immunoSEQ multiplex PCR, and TCRdb holds only the in-frame ones, with some missing. The sample has about 45,000 clones, around 69% seen once. This CDR3 is built from 14 residues. Trimming pared 7 bases from V and 1 base from J, leaving 10 bases between. Germline values: CDR1 MNHNS, CDR2 SASEGT. The source material was PBMCs. The TCR originated in a woman aged 25 to 39 in good health and CMV-seronegative. This sequence joins TRBV6-1 and TRBJ2-2, with D maybe TRBD1 (6 bases). The CDR3 DNA follows: TGTGCCAGCAAGAAAGGGGGGAACACCGGGGAGCTGTTTTTT. It specifies CASKKGGNTGELFF.